Below are 25 T cell receptor beta chains sequenced from a single sample in a study of identical twins (TCRdb year 2016). Receptor libraries were prepared by 5' RACE. Sequenced on an Illumina HiSeq 2000. In-frame beta chains were kept once TCRdb had trimmed the public reads at Q25 with fastp and called clones with MiXCR. Each CDR3 protein gets just one entry, which takes the most common genes and DNA from the rows behind it. The sample data list around 470,000 distinct CDR3 sequences, and more than 13% of these were observed just once. About 0.52% of the sample is in the top ten clones. Separately, the same data were catalogued under a study of yellow fever vaccine responses in identical twins.

The specimen sequenced was CD4+ T cells sorted from blood. The receptors here all came from a woman between 18 and 29 years old in good health.

This clonotype was counted between two and nine times. This rearrangement joins TRBV3-1 to TRBJ1-2; D remains ambiguous. The ends were cut back, 3 bases at V and 7 bases at J, with 6 bases in the middle. Germline-derived CDR1 and CDR2 are LGHDT and YNNKEL (reference sequence). The CDR3 sequence is 11 residues long. CDR3 residues: CASSQGVGYTF. DNA for the CDR3: TGTGCCAGCAGCCAGGGAGTTGGCTACACCTTC.

This clonotype showed up just a few times. The V call is TRBV4-3, the J call TRBJ1-4, with D tentatively TRBD1 (5 bases). CDR3 length equals 16 residues. Germline assignment: CDR1 LGHNA and CDR2 YSLEER. The V gene lost 3 bases and the J gene lost 1 base, with 12 bases spanning the gap. The DNA for the CDR3 is TGCGCCAGCAGCCATGCCCGTGGGGGAACTAATGAAAAACTGTTTTTT. It codes for CASSHARGGTNEKLFF.

The chain is built from TRBV6-2 or TRBV6-3 and TRBJ2-1; D is possibly TRBD2 (5 bases). The CDR3 extends over 15 amino acids. Germline CDR1 and CDR2: MNHEY and SVGEGT. V lost 2 bases, J lost 0 bases, and 8 bases lay in between. The CDR3 protein is CASSYRADSYNEQFF. The CDR3 bases are TGTGCCAGCAGTTACCGAGCGGACTCCTACAATGAGCAGTTCTTC.

This clonotype was seen a handful of times. The rearrangement uses TRBV3-1 and TRBJ2-4; tentatively, D is TRBD1 (5 bases). The CDR3 runs to 19 residues. Looked up from germline, CDR1 is LGHDT and CDR2 is YNNKEL (reference sequence). With 0 bases removed from V and 1 base from J, the gap between germline ends came to 19 bases. CDR3 sequence (DNA): TGTGCCAGCAGCCAAGATCAGGGCAGGGTTCCTGTGGCCAAAAACATTCAGTACTTC. Amino acids: CASSQDQGRVPVAKNIQYF.

A few counts support this clonotype. The chain recombines TRBV12-3 or TRBV12-4 with TRBJ2-1; TRBD2 matches 10 bases. Losses at the gene ends were 4 bases for V and 2 bases for J; bases not matched to a gene: 5. The CDR3 spans 16 residues. CDR3 amino acids: CASSYTGLAPYNEQFF. CDR3 sequence (DNA): TGTGCCAGCAGTTACACGGGACTAGCGCCCTACAATGAGCAGTTCTTC.

This CDR3 is CATSEGTSGVDTQYF. CDR3 coding DNA: TGTGCCACCAGTGAAGGGACTAGCGGGGTAGATACGCAGTATTTT. This rearrangement joins TRBV24-1 to TRBJ2-3; 13 nucleotides line up with TRBD2. V shed 4 bases and J 5 bases; nucleotides not matched to a gene: 2. The CDR3 totals 15 residues. Germline V gene sequence: CDR1 KGHDR, CDR2 SFDVKD.

The chain joins TRBV20-1 to TRBJ2-2; the match to TRBD2 covers 7 bases. From germline, CDR1 is DFQATT and CDR2 SNEGSKA (reference sequence). The junction had 7 bases not matched to a gene; V was cut back by 3 bases and J by 6 bases. The CDR3 totals 14 residues. CDR3 region: CSARPPGGAGELFF. The CDR3, as DNA: TGCAGTGCTAGGCCCCCTGGGGGGGCCGGGGAGCTGTTTTTT.

This clonotype was seen only a few times. V usage is TRBV20-1 and J usage is TRBJ1-1; D perhaps matches TRBD1 (5 bases). The V end lost 5 bases, the J end lost 9 bases, and 19 bases lay between the germline ends. Germline V CDR1 and CDR2: DFQATT, SNEGSKA (reference sequence). The CDR3 covers 13 residues. The CDR3 loop is CSALSVGGNKAFF. CDR3 sequence (DNA): TGCAGTGCTCTGTCGGTGGGGGGAAATAAAGCTTTCTTT.

This clonotype has just one count. The chain employs TRBV19 and TRBJ2-7, with no clear D. V was clipped by 3 bases and J by 0 bases, with 9 bases between them. CDR3 length: 14 residues. CDR1 LNHDA and CDR2 SQIVND come from the germline V gene (reference sequence). The CDR3 sequence: CASSIGFSSYEQYF. As DNA, the CDR3 is TGTGCCAGTAGTATTGGATTCAGCTCCTACGAGCAGTACTTC.

This clonotype was recorded a few times. The gene calls are TRBV25-1 and TRBJ2-2; D is possibly TRBD1 or TRBD2 (5 bases each). With 4 bases removed from V and 6 bases from J, the gap between germline ends came to 9 bases. Per germline, CDR1 MGHDK and CDR2 SYGVNS. There are 13 residues in the CDR3. This CDR3 is CASSGKGPGELFF. The DNA for the CDR3 is TGTGCCAGCAGTGGGAAGGGACCCGGGGAGCTGTTTTTT. The entire variable domain, with the rest obtained from reference TRBV25-1 and TRBJ2-2, is as follows: EADIYQTPRYLVIGTGKKITLECSQTMGHDKMYWYQQDPGMELHLIHYSYGVNSTEKGDLSSESTVSRIRTEHFPLTLESARPSHTSQYLCASSGKGPGELFFGEGSRLTVL.

The table lists this clonotype with a few counts. The chain recombines TRBV12-3 or TRBV12-4 with TRBJ2-3; D not certain. Trimming cost V 1 base and J 0 bases, with 8 bases left between them. The length of the CDR3 is 15 residues. DNA for the CDR3: TGTGCCAGCAGTTTAGTCCAGGATAGCACAGATACGCAGTATTTT. Its translation: CASSLVQDSTDTQYF.

This chain uses TRBV10-3 with TRBJ1-1; D gene uncertain. Deletions cut 3 bases from V and 3 bases from J, with 8 bases between. The CDR3 is 13 amino acids. Germline assignment: CDR1 ENHRY and CDR2 SYGVKD. CDR3 DNA sequence: TGTGCCATCAGTGACGGTCCAGACACTGAAGCTTTCTTT. Protein product: CAISDGPDTEAFF.

This clonotype was found many times. The chain joins TRBV20-1 to TRBJ2-3; D unresolved. V was clipped by 2 bases and J by 5 bases, with 17 bases between them. CDR1 is DFQATT and CDR2 is SNEGSKA in the germline V gene (reference sequence). CDR3 length: 15 residues. The CDR3 spells CSARFGPGKEDTQYF. CDR3 sequence (DNA): TGCAGTGCTAGATTCGGTCCAGGAAAAGAAGATACGCAGTATTTT.

The V and J genes are TRBV6-2 or TRBV6-3 and TRBJ2-1; 8 bases align to TRBD2. The V and J ends lost 6 bases and 9 bases, in that order; junction bases with no gene match: 13. There are 15 residues in the CDR3. CDR1 and CDR2 (germline): MNHEY, SVGEGT. CDR3 in amino acids: CASRPTSGIVREQFF. In nucleotides, the CDR3 is TGTGCCAGCAGACCTACTAGCGGAATCGTGCGTGAGCAGTTCTTC.

This clonotype occurred a few times. The gene calls are TRBV9 and TRBJ2-5, with D possibly TRBD1 on 5 matching bases. CDR1 and CDR2 from the germline V gene are SGDLS and YYNGEE. The CDR3 length is 15 residues. V lost 0 bases and J 2 bases, leaving 11 bases between the germline ends. The CDR3 loop reads CASSVGGNRQETQYF. In nucleotides, the CDR3 is TGTGCCAGCAGCGTAGGAGGAAACAGGCAAGAGACCCAGTACTTC.

This clonotype was seen a handful of times. The V call is TRBV5-4, the J call TRBJ2-3, with TRBD1 as a possible D gene (6 bases). V lost 3 bases to trimming and J lost 2 bases, with 10 bases between them. The V gene's germline CDR1 is SGHNT and CDR2 YYREEE (reference sequence). The CDR3 is 14 amino acids. The CDR3 DNA is TGTGCCAGCAGCTCAGGACAGCACACAGATACGCAGTATTTT. Its translation is CASSSGQHTDTQYF.

This rearrangement joins TRBV5-6 to TRBJ2-2; 7 bases map to TRBD1. After removal of 3 bases from V and 2 bases from J, the junction contained 7 bases not matched to a gene. Looked up from germline, CDR1 is SGHDT and CDR2 is YYEEEE. CDR3 length equals 16 residues. CDR3 coding DNA: TGTGCCAGCAGCTATAACAGGGGCCTCAACACCGGGGAGCTGTTTTTT. It specifies CASSYNRGLNTGELFF.

This clonotype was recorded a few times. This sequence joins TRBV11-2 and TRBJ2-1, with 7 bases that match TRBD1. Trimming cost V 5 bases and J 5 bases; bases outside gene matches: 12. In germline, CDR1 is SGHAT, CDR2 FQNNGV. CDR3 length equals 16 residues. As DNA, the CDR3 is TGTGCCAGCAGCCGAGTTACCGGGACAGCCAACAATGAGCAGTTCTTC. It codes for CASSRVTGTANNEQFF. Combining the CDR3 with reference TRBV11-2 and TRBJ2-1 gives the whole variable domain EAGVAQSPRYKIIEKRQSVAFWCNPISGHATLYWYQQILGQGPKLLIQFQNNGVVDDSQLPKDRFSAERLKGVDSTLKIQPAKLEDSAVYLCASSRVTGTANNEQFFGPGTRLTVL.

This clonotype was counted between two and nine times. The V gene is TRBV6-5, the J gene TRBJ2-1, with a possible D match to TRBD1 (6 bases). CDR1 is MNHEY, CDR2 SVGAGI, per germline. This CDR3 is built from 14 residues. Trimming cost V 0 bases and J 7 bases, with 10 bases left between them. The CDR3 is CASSYSGGRNEQFF. The CDR3 coding sequence is TGTGCCAGCAGTTACTCAGGGGGTCGGAATGAGCAGTTCTTC.

V usage is TRBV18 and J usage is TRBJ2-7, with D tentatively TRBD1 (6 bases). Germline assignment: CDR1 KGHSH and CDR2 LQKENI. CDR3 length equals 14 residues. Trimming removed 6 bases at V and 4 bases at J, with 16 bases between. CDR3 residues: CASSPFGTPYEQYF. In nucleotides, the CDR3 is TGTGCCAGCTCGCCGTTCGGGACACCGTACGAGCAGTACTTC. Filled out from reference TRBV18 and TRBJ2-7, the complete variable domain reads NAGVMQNPRHLVRRRGQEARLRCSPMKGHSHVYWYRQLPEEGLKFMVYLQKENIIDESGMPKERFSAEFPKEGPSILRIQQVVRGDSAAYFCASSPFGTPYEQYFGPGTRLTVT.

The chain employs TRBV5-1 and TRBJ2-7, with TRBD1 matching 9 bases. Germline CDR1 is SGHRS and CDR2 is YFSETQ. The trim removed 0 bases at V and 2 bases at J, leaving 6 bases unmatched. This CDR3 has 16 residues. The CDR3 loop reads CASSLEKGTGTYEQYF. DNA of the CDR3: TGCGCCAGCAGCTTGGAAAAGGGGACAGGGACCTACGAGCAGTACTTC.

The V call is TRBV29-1, the J call TRBJ2-3; TRBD2 is a possible D gene (6 bases). The V and J ends lost 3 bases and 3 bases respectively, with 10 bases between them. The length of the CDR3 is 13 residues. Germline V gene sequence: CDR1 SQVTM, CDR2 ANQGSEA. Here the CDR3 reads CSVETRGTDTQYF. Here the CDR3 DNA reads TGCAGCGTTGAGACGCGGGGTACAGATACGCAGTATTTT.

This chain links TRBV29-1 with TRBJ2-3, with 8 positions matching TRBD1. Germline CDR1 SQVTM, CDR2 ANQGSEA. V was clipped by 4 bases and J by 4 bases; unmatched bases: 7. The CDR3 sequence is 14 residues long. CDR3 protein: CSVGQGALADTQYF. The CDR3, as DNA: TGCAGCGTTGGTCAGGGGGCGTTGGCAGATACGCAGTATTTT.

This clonotype was observed a handful of times. This chain uses TRBV7-8 with TRBJ2-7, with a weak D call TRBD1 (5 bases). There are 11 residues in the CDR3. Germline V lookup: CDR1 SGHVS, CDR2 FQNEAQ. Trimming took off 5 bases at V and 12 bases at J, with 14 bases between the two ends. CDR3 sequence: CASSPDRAPYF. CDR3 bases: TGTGCCAGCAGCCCCGACAGAGCACCGTACTTC.

The chain is built from TRBV5-1 and TRBJ2-1, with 12 bases fitting TRBD2. V trimming: 4 bases; J trimming: 8 bases; junction bases outside the gene matches: 10. The CDR3 has 16 amino acids. Germline assignment: CDR1 SGHRS and CDR2 YFSETQ. CDR3 sequence: CASSLPSGGAGDEQFF. The CDR3 region has the DNA TGCGCCAGCAGCCTGCCTAGCGGGGGGGCCGGCGATGAGCAGTTCTTC.